One and the same sample provided the 21 T cell receptor beta chains below, sequenced in a study of OX40 agonist ivuxolimab in advanced cancers. Clones were read by immunoSEQ multiplex PCR, and TCRdb kept only the in-frame ones, dropping some. The table lists roughly 80,000 clones, roughly 91% of them singletons, with more than 13% in the top ten. The sample in question was CD4+ or CD8+ T cells sorted from blood, obtained in a trial of the OX40 agonist ivuxolimab. These receptors were taken from an adult with an advanced solid tumor such as melanoma, head and neck, liver or kidney cancer.

The chain is built from TRBV29-1 and TRBJ1-2; no reliable D call. V was pared by 6 bases and J by 2 bases, with 13 bases between. Germline V gene data show CDR1 as SQVTM and CDR2 as ANQGSEA. The CDR3 length is 13 residues. The CDR3 nucleotides read TGCAGCGTCGCCCCAGTTGGGAACTATGGCTACACCTTC. Its protein is CSVAPVGNYGYTF.

The chain joins TRBV30 to TRBJ2-1; a weak D match, TRBD2 (6 bases). Germline CDR1 GTSNPN, CDR2 SVGIG (reference sequence). V lost 4 bases and J 6 bases, leaving 13 bases between the germline ends. This CDR3 is 13 amino acids long. In DNA form, the CDR3 reads TGTGCCTGGATTGGGACTCCTTCCAATGAGCAGTTCTTC. Translation gives CAWIGTPSNEQFF.

This clone was detected once. This sequence joins TRBV4-1 and TRBJ2-1; D ambiguous. The CDR3 runs 15 residues. Trimming stripped 0 bases from V and 1 base from J, with 7 bases between. Germline V gene sequence: CDR1 MGHRA, CDR2 YSYEKL. The CDR3 loop reads CASSQEVESYNEQFF. The CDR3 DNA is TGCGCCAGCAGCCAAGAGGTAGAGTCCTACAATGAGCAGTTCTTC.

The J gene is TRBJ1-3, the V gene TRBV16, with 7 bases identical to TRBD1. J gave up 4 bases and V 4 bases, and 4 bases lay outside the gene matches. CDR3 size: 14 residues. Per the germline V gene, CDR1 is KGHSY and CDR2 is FQNENV. The CDR3 reads CASSPGQEGNTIYF. In DNA form, the CDR3 reads TGTGCCAGCAGCCCTGGACAGGAAGGAAACACCATATATTTT. The full variable domain, with the rest looked up from reference TRBV16 and TRBJ1-3, is GEEVAQTPKHLVRGEGQKAKLYCAPIKGHSYVFWYQQVLKNEFKFLISFQNENVFDETGMPKERFSAKCLPNSPCSLEIQATKLEDSAVYFCASSPGQEGNTIYFGEGSWLTVV.

V and J are TRBV5-5 and TRBJ1-1, with a tentative D call TRBD1 (5 bases). V shed 7 bases and J shed 2 bases, with 12 bases lying between them. Germline assignment: CDR1 SGHKS and CDR2 YYEKEE (reference sequence). The CDR3 is made up of 13 amino acids. CDR3 sequence: CASGMGLNTEAFF. The DNA for the CDR3 is TGTGCCAGCGGGATGGGGCTAAACACTGAAGCTTTCTTT. Variable domain in full (rest from reference TRBV5-5 and TRBJ1-1): DAGVTQSPTHLIKTRGQQVTLRCSPISGHKSVSWYQQVLGQGPQFIFQYYEKEERGRGNFPDRFSARQFPNYSSELNVNALLLGDSALYLCASGMGLNTEAFFGQGTRLTVV.

V gene TRBV4-1 combines with J gene TRBJ2-7; 13 nucleotides match TRBD2. Germline values: CDR1 MGHRA, CDR2 YSYEKL. Germline trimming cut 0 bases from V and 3 bases from J; bases unmatched to any gene: 2. The CDR3 totals 16 residues. The CDR3 sequence is CASSQERTSGSYEQYF. The CDR3 coding sequence is TGCGCCAGCAGCCAAGAAAGGACTAGCGGGAGCTACGAGCAGTACTTC.

This rearrangement joins TRBV4-1 to TRBJ1-1; the match to TRBD1 covers 9 bases. Germline V gives CDR1 MGHRA, CDR2 YSYEKL. This CDR3 contains 15 residues. Trimming at V came to 4 bases and at J to 2 bases, leaving 5 bases not matched to a gene. The CDR3 sequence is CASSLGQGFNTEAFF. CDR3 DNA: TGCGCCAGCAGCCTGGGACAGGGATTTAACACTGAAGCTTTCTTT.

The chain joins TRBV5-1 to TRBJ2-7, with 9 bases lining up with TRBD2. Germline V lookup: CDR1 SGHRS, CDR2 YFSETQ. The CDR3 has 15 residues. The V gene end was trimmed by 0 bases and the J gene end by 5 bases; junction bases not matched to a gene: 6. The CDR3 nucleotides read TGCGCCAGCAGCTTGGCCGGCGGGGGGGCCCACGAGCAGTACTTC. It translates to CASSLAGGGAHEQYF.

This chain connects TRBV4-2 to TRBJ2-7; TRBD2 agrees at 9 bases. Germline V lookup: CDR1 LGHNA, CDR2 YNFKEQ. Losses at the gene ends were 0 bases for V and 0 bases for J; bases not matched to a gene: 0. CDR3 length: 15 residues. As DNA, the CDR3 is TGTGCCAGCAGCCAAGAGACTAGCGGCTCCTACGAGCAGTACTTC. This translates into CASSQETSGSYEQYF.

The rearrangement links TRBV29-1 to TRBJ2-7; 12 bases align to TRBD2. The CDR3 spans 13 residues. V was clipped by 7 bases and J by 2 bases; unmatched bases: 3. CDR1 SQVTM and CDR2 ANQGSEA come from the germline V gene. CDR3 residues: CSARLAGAYEQYF. CDR3 coding DNA: TGCAGCGCCAGACTAGCGGGAGCCTACGAGCAGTACTTC.

The V call is TRBV19, the J call TRBJ2-2; D is possibly TRBD1 or TRBD2 (6 bases each). Germline lookup yields CDR1 LNHDA and CDR2 SQIVND (reference sequence). This CDR3 region has 19 residues. V lost 2 bases to trimming and J lost 6 bases, with 25 bases between them. The CDR3 region is CASSILGARGGKDAGELFF. CDR3 sequence (DNA): TGTGCCAGTAGTATATTGGGGGCCAGGGGCGGGAAAGACGCCGGGGAGCTGTTTTTT.

The chain carries TRBV13 and TRBJ2-3; the D gene is possibly TRBD2 (5 bases). This CDR3 contains 14 residues. The V end was cut by 3 bases, the J end by 8 bases, with 15 bases between. CDR1 is PRHDT and CDR2 is FYEKMQ in the germline V gene (reference sequence). CDR3 DNA: TGTGCCAGCAGCTTGGAGAGGGTGAGAGTTACGCAGTATTTT. Translated: CASSLERVRVTQYF.

This clone has a handful of counts. The rearrangement uses TRBV19 and TRBJ1-1, with D unclear. V was cut by 10 bases and J by 1 base, with 13 bases left in between. There are 13 residues in the CDR3. The germline V gene has CDR1 LNHDA and CDR2 SQIVND (reference sequence). In DNA form, the CDR3 reads TGTGCCACCTCACCGAGCACGAACACTGAAGCTTTCTTT. It encodes CATSPSTNTEAFF.

V is TRBV10-3 and J is TRBJ2-1; 10 nucleotides line up with TRBD1. Germline CDR1 ENHRY, CDR2 SYGVKD. The CDR3 totals 12 residues. Unmatched junction bases numbered 3, after V lost 6 bases and J lost 10 bases. The CDR3: CAIRVDRGEQFF. As DNA, the CDR3 is TGTGCCATCAGAGTGGACAGGGGGGAGCAGTTCTTC.

CDR3 nucleotides: TGTGCCAGCAGTTACCCGTCAGGGCTTAAGGCTTACGAGCAGTACTTC. This codes for CASSYPSGLKAYEQYF. The chain recombines TRBV6-5 with TRBJ2-7; D is possibly TRBD1 (5 bases). The CDR3 has 16 amino acids. The V gene lost 2 bases and the J gene lost 4 bases, with 18 bases spanning the gap. CDR1 and CDR2 (germline): MNHEY, SVGAGI.

This rearrangement joins TRBV7-8 to TRBJ2-5, with 8 bases lining up with TRBD2. Trimming cost V 4 bases and J 0 bases; bases outside gene matches: 4. CDR1 and CDR2 from the germline V gene are SGHVS and FQNEAQ. The CDR3 has 15 amino acids. CDR3 in amino acids: CASSWGGGYQETQYF. The CDR3 DNA follows: TGTGCCAGCAGCTGGGGCGGGGGGTACCAAGAGACCCAGTACTTC.

The chain joins TRBV11-2 to TRBJ2-1; D not certain. The germline gives CDR1 SGHAT, CDR2 FQNNGV. Trimming stripped 6 bases from V and 4 bases from J, with 10 bases between. The CDR3 sequence is 13 residues long. CDR3 region: CASSSPGYNEQFF. The CDR3 DNA is TGTGCCAGCAGTTCTCCAGGTTACAATGAGCAGTTCTTC.

A single count supports this clone. The chain recombines TRBV5-1 with TRBJ2-1, with TRBD2 matching over 9 bases. There are 19 residues in the CDR3. V lost 0 bases, J lost 3 bases, and 13 bases stayed unmatched. The germline CDR1 and CDR2 sequences are SGHRS and YFSETQ. CDR3 coding DNA: TGCGCCAGCAGCTTGGTCTGGCGGGGGGGCCGTTGGGGCTACAATGAGCAGTTCTTC. Translating it yields CASSLVWRGGRWGYNEQFF.

This chain connects TRBV25-1 to TRBJ1-1; a weak D match, TRBD1 (5 bases). Per the germline V gene, CDR1 is MGHDK and CDR2 is SYGVNS. Trimming cost V 1 base and J 2 bases, with 11 bases left between them. The length of the CDR3 is 15 residues. CDR3: CASSEWEGPNTEAFF. In DNA form, the CDR3 reads TGTGCCAGCAGTGAATGGGAGGGACCCAACACTGAAGCTTTCTTT.

This clone occurred once. This rearrangement joins TRBV5-6 to TRBJ2-5; perhaps D is TRBD1 or TRBD2 (5 bases each). From germline, CDR1 is SGHDT and CDR2 YYEEEE. Trimming shortened V by 0 bases and J by 7 bases, and 7 bases separated the two germline ends. CDR3 length: 12 amino acids. The CDR3 nucleotides read TGTGCCAGCAGCTTGGGGGGGAGGACCCAGTACTTC. Amino acids: CASSLGGRTQYF.

V gene TRBV10-3 combines with J gene TRBJ1-5; perhaps TRBD1 as D (6 bases). Looked up from germline, CDR1 is ENHRY and CDR2 is SYGVKD. CDR3 length equals 13 residues. V was pared by 11 bases and J by 7 bases, with 18 bases between. This chain's CDR3 is CASQGSAGQPQHF. In DNA form, the CDR3 reads TGTGCCTCACAGGGATCGGCGGGCCAGCCCCAGCATTTT.